The sequence of this T cell receptor beta chain was determined in a study of T cells after yellow fever vaccination. Study conclusions and caveats: Post-booster repertoires again held most primary-vaccination clones (around 95% CD4, 88% CD8).

Turning to this clonotype: Its antigen remains unidentified. One end of the junction does not line up with germline, which may come from a read error.

In germline, CDR1 is LGHDT, CDR2 YNNKEL (reference sequence). The CDR3 is made up of 11 amino acids. Each CDR3 protein gets one entry after TCRdb re-called the 5' RACE reads with MiXCR. This table holds around 600,000 distinct CDR3 sequences, 9% to 15% found once. The sample in question was PBMCs, obtained on the day of the yellow fever booster vaccination. The receptor was derived from a man aged 25 to 40 who received the YFV17D yellow fever vaccine. The chain uses TRBV3-1 and TRBJ2-5; D gene unclear. Here the CDR3 reads CASSQEPTPYF. DNA for the CDR3: TGTGCCAGCAGCCAAGAGCCGACCCCGTACTTC.